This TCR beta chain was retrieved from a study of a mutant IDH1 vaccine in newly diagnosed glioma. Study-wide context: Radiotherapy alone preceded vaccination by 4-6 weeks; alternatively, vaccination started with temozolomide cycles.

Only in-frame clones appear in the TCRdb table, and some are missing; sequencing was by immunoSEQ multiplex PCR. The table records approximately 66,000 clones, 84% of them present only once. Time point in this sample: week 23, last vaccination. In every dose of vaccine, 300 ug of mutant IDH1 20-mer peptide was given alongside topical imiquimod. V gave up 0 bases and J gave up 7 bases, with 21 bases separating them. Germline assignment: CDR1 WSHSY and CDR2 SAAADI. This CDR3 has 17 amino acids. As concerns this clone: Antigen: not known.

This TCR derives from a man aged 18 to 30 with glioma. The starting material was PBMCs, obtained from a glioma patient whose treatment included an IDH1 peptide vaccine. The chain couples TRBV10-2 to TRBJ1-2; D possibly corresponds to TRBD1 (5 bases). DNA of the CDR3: TGCGCCAGCAGTGAGTCTACGATCCAGTCAAGGGGTGGTGGCTACACCTTC. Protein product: CASSESTIQSRGGGYTF.